The 24 T cell receptor beta chains below come from one sample, sequenced in a study of CD8+ T cells in alopecia areata. Investigators isolated RNA and reverse transcribed it into cDNA to act as the sequencing template. Sequenced by immunoSEQ multiplex PCR; TCRdb stores in-frame clones only, minus some. Here the sample spans about 98,000 clones, around two fifths being singletons. Sequenced: CD4+ T cells sorted from blood. These receptors originate from a human donor with alopecia areata.

V usage is TRBV29-1 and J usage is TRBJ2-2, with 7 nucleotides matching TRBD2. The CDR3 is 14 amino acids. The germline CDR1 and CDR2 sequences are SQVTM and ANQGSEA. V shed 6 bases, J shed 5 bases, and the junction held 9 bases outside the gene matches. The DNA for the CDR3 is TGCAGCGTCACCGGTAGAGCGGGGACCGGGGAGCTGTTTTTT. This sequence encodes CSVTGRAGTGELFF.

The V gene is TRBV7-2, the J gene TRBJ2-3, with 8 positions matching TRBD1. Germline lookup yields CDR1 SGHTA and CDR2 FQGNSA. Trimming removed 4 bases from V and 2 bases from J; junction bases left unmatched: 5. CDR3 length equals 15 residues. CDR3 region: CASSSRTGNTDTQYF. The DNA of the CDR3 is TGTGCCAGCAGCTCTCGGACAGGGAACACAGATACGCAGTATTTT.

In this sample, this clone turned up a few times. CDR3 sequence reads: CAIRPGQGDYGYTF. In DNA form, the CDR3 reads TGTGCCATCAGGCCGGGACAGGGGGACTATGGCTACACCTTC. The chain employs TRBV10-3 and TRBJ1-2; 11 positions match TRBD1. This CDR3 is 14 amino acids long. With 6 bases clipped from V and 3 bases from J, the junction kept 3 bases outside the gene matches. Germline assignment: CDR1 ENHRY and CDR2 SYGVKD.

This clone was seen more than once but under ten times. This may be a read error: a much more frequent sequence differs by one nucleotide. Other DNA sequences in the same sample also yield this CDR3. The chain employs TRBV28 and TRBJ2-7, with D perhaps TRBD2 (7 bases). Germline loops: CDR1 MDHEN, CDR2 SYDVKM. The CDR3 totals 13 residues. V was clipped by 6 bases and J by 5 bases, with 14 bases between them. The CDR3: CASRPGGGHEQYF. The CDR3 DNA sequence: TGTGCCAGCAGGCCTGGGGGGGGGCACGAGCAGTACTTC.

A note on this clone: The sample carries other DNA sequences with the same CDR3. The chain uses TRBV20-1 and TRBJ2-3, with no clear D. Trimming took 7 bases from V and 2 from J, leaving 7 bases between them. The CDR3 is 11 amino acids. Germline values: CDR1 DFQATT, CDR2 SNEGSKA (reference sequence). The CDR3 sequence: CSVEITDTQYF. The CDR3 nucleotides read TGCAGTGTTGAAATCACAGATACGCAGTATTTT.

The V gene is TRBV5-1, the J gene TRBJ1-2; 7 positions match TRBD1. V gave up 2 bases and J gave up 8 bases; unmatched junction bases: 6. The germline V gene has CDR1 SGHRS and CDR2 YFSETQ. CDR3 size: 13 residues. CDR3 region: CASSFNRGRGYTF. The DNA of the CDR3 is TGCGCCAGCAGCTTTAACAGGGGACGCGGCTACACCTTC.

The chain links TRBV30 to TRBJ1-2; 9 bases line up with TRBD1. CDR3 length: 12 amino acids. From germline, CDR1 is GTSNPN and CDR2 SVGIG (reference sequence). With V trimmed by 4 bases and J by 8 bases, 5 bases remained unmatched. The DNA of the CDR3 is TGTGCCTGGACACGGACAGGGGCAGGCTACACCTTC. As protein: CAWTRTGAGYTF. Combining the CDR3 with reference TRBV30 and TRBJ1-2 gives the whole variable domain SQTIHQWPATLVQPVGSPLSLECTVEGTSNPNLYWYRQAAGRGLQLLFYSVGIGQISSEVPQNLSASRPQDRQFILSSKKLLLSDSGFYLCAWTRTGAGYTFGSGTRLTVV.

The V and J genes are TRBV5-1 and TRBJ2-5; D might be TRBD1 (5 bases). This CDR3 has 15 amino acids. CDR1 is SGHRS and CDR2 is YFSETQ in the germline V gene. The ends were cut back, 5 bases at V and 4 bases at J, with 18 bases in the middle. CDR3 DNA sequence: TGCGCCAGCAGTCAGGGCCGGGCCGAAGGAGAGACCCAGTACTTC. Protein: CASSQGRAEGETQYF.

CDR3 residues: CASSGAAKETQYF. The CDR3, as DNA: TGTGCCAGCAGTGGGGCGGCCAAGGAGACCCAGTACTTC. This chain joins TRBV28 and TRBJ2-5; TRBD1 is a possible D gene (5 bases). The CDR3 contains 13 residues. V was shortened by 5 bases and J by 5 bases, with 12 bases between the two germline ends. Germline lookup yields CDR1 MDHEN and CDR2 SYDVKM.

The chain uses TRBV18 and TRBJ1-5; D is unclear. The V and J ends lost 6 bases and 0 bases respectively, with 9 bases between them. Looked up from germline, CDR1 is KGHSH and CDR2 is LQKENI. The CDR3 length is 14 residues. The chain's CDR3 is CASSVDTSNQPQHF. The CDR3 DNA follows: TGTGCCAGCTCGGTCGACACTAGCAATCAGCCCCAGCATTTT.

In this sample, this clone turned up a few times. V usage is TRBV7-3 and J usage is TRBJ2-5; D gene unclear. The germline gives CDR1 SGHTA, CDR2 FQGTGA. The V end was cut by 5 bases, the J end by 4 bases, with 11 bases between. The CDR3 is made up of 13 amino acids. The CDR3 coding sequence is TGTGCCAGCAGCCCTCAAGCCCGAGAGACCCAGTACTTC. Residues: CASSPQARETQYF.

This clone was detected a few times. The chain joins TRBV20-1 to TRBJ2-7; D is unclear. In germline, CDR1 is DFQATT, CDR2 SNEGSKA (reference sequence). The CDR3 is made up of 11 amino acids. Trimming cost V 5 bases and J 4 bases, with 9 bases left between them. CDR3 nucleotide sequence: TGCAGTGCTCGATGGGAATACGAGCAGTACTTC. Amino acids: CSARWEYEQYF.

The chain has TRBV19 and TRBJ1-2; 8 bases agree with TRBD1. CDR3 length equals 15 residues. V gave up 3 bases and J gave up 2 bases; unmatched junction bases: 5. Germline CDR1 and CDR2: LNHDA and SQIVND (reference sequence). CDR3 loop: CASSIPTGENYGYTF. CDR3 DNA: TGTGCCAGTAGTATTCCGACAGGGGAAAACTATGGCTACACCTTC.

This clone was recorded a few times. The chain carries TRBV7-9 and TRBJ1-1, with a possible D match to TRBD1 (5 bases). This CDR3 comprises 14 residues. The germline V gene has CDR1 SEHNR and CDR2 FQNEAQ (reference sequence). V shed 3 bases and J shed 4 bases, with 12 bases lying between them. CDR3 amino acids: CASSLSVRGTEAFF. The CDR3 DNA reads as TGTGCCAGCAGCTTGTCCGTAAGGGGCACTGAAGCTTTCTTT.

In its sample, this clone was seen a few times. The genes are TRBV28 and TRBJ1-2; tentatively, D is TRBD1 (5 bases). The V gene lost 6 bases and the J gene lost 7 bases, with 12 bases spanning the gap. The V gene's germline CDR1 is MDHEN and CDR2 SYDVKM. The CDR3 is 12 residues long. This chain's CDR3 is CASRQSGVGYTF. The CDR3 DNA follows: TGTGCCAGCAGGCAATCGGGGGTTGGCTACACCTTC.

The J gene is TRBJ2-5, the V gene TRBV30; 8 bases are shared with TRBD2. Germline lookup yields CDR1 GTSNPN and CDR2 SVGIG (reference sequence). With 2 bases clipped from V and 4 bases from J, the junction kept 15 bases outside the gene matches. The CDR3 has 17 amino acids. CDR3 region: CAWSILRGVNRGETQYF. The CDR3 DNA is TGTGCCTGGAGTATTTTGCGGGGGGTAAATAGGGGAGAGACCCAGTACTTC.

This chain joins TRBV29-1 and TRBJ2-2; 7 bases align to TRBD1. CDR3 size: 13 residues. Trimming at V came to 1 base and at J to 9 bases, leaving 5 bases not matched to a gene. The germline CDR1 and CDR2 sequences are SQVTM and ANQGSEA. Here the CDR3 reads CSVEGQGTRELFF. Written as DNA, the CDR3 is TGCAGCGTTGAAGGACAGGGTACCCGGGAGCTGTTTTTT.

The chain has TRBV28 and TRBJ2-5; D tentatively reads TRBD1 or TRBD2 (6 bases each). CDR3 size: 14 residues. Per the germline V gene, CDR1 is MDHEN and CDR2 is SYDVKM. V dropped 10 bases and J dropped 4 bases, with 19 bases sitting between them. The CDR3 here is CATTTGGEGETQYF. The CDR3 DNA is TGTGCCACCACCACCGGGGGCGAGGGAGAGACCCAGTACTTC. The variable domain in full, completed from reference TRBV28 and TRBJ2-5, reads DVKVTQSSRYLVKRTGEKVFLECVQDMDHENMFWYRQDPGLGLRLIYFSYDVKMKEKGDIPEGYSVSREKKERFSLILESASTNQTSMYLCATTTGGEGETQYFGPGTRLLVL.

The V and J genes are TRBV29-1 and TRBJ2-5; D gene uncertain. V lost 1 base to trimming and J lost 5 bases, with 11 bases between them. CDR3 length equals 13 residues. CDR1 SQVTM and CDR2 ANQGSEA come from the germline V gene. CDR3 nucleotide sequence: TGCAGCGTTGAAGCCGATGGCTTGGAGACCCAGTACTTC. It codes for CSVEADGLETQYF. Filled out from reference TRBV29-1 and TRBJ2-5, the complete variable domain reads SAVISQKPSRDICQRGTSLTIQCQVDSQVTMMFWYRQQPGQSLTLIATANQGSEATYESGFVIDKFPISRPNLTFSTLTVSNMSPEDSSIYLCSVEADGLETQYFGPGTRLLVL.

The chain employs TRBV11-2 and TRBJ2-5, with unresolved D. Germline V CDR1 and CDR2: SGHAT, FQNNGV. Deletions cut 5 bases from V and 4 bases from J, with 8 bases between. The CDR3 runs 12 residues. The CDR3 region is CASSRVLETQYF. CDR3 in DNA: TGTGCCAGCAGCCGAGTTTTAGAGACCCAGTACTTC.

V usage is TRBV29-1 and J usage is TRBJ2-1; D unclear. The germline V gene has CDR1 SQVTM and CDR2 ANQGSEA. The CDR3 covers 13 residues. The DNA of the CDR3 is TGCAGTGCAATACGTCTGCGTTACAATGAGCAGTTCTTC. Its protein product is CSAIRLRYNEQFF.

CDR3 sequence: CSDTSHSYNEQFF. DNA for the CDR3: TGCAGCGACACTAGCCATTCCTACAATGAGCAGTTCTTC. The chain carries TRBV29-1 and TRBJ2-1, with D perhaps matching TRBD2 (6 bases). V was cut by 7 bases and J by 1 base, with 11 bases left in between. Germline V gives CDR1 SQVTM, CDR2 ANQGSEA. The CDR3 runs to 13 residues.

This chain links TRBV6-5 with TRBJ2-3, with 8 bases fitting TRBD1. This CDR3 is 15 amino acids long. In germline, CDR1 is MNHEY, CDR2 SVGAGI. The ends lost 5 bases at V and 8 bases at J; junction bases unmatched: 12. CDR3 nucleotide sequence: TGTGCCAGCAGTCCGACAGGGGACGGGGAGTCTACGCAGTATTTT. Translating it yields CASSPTGDGESTQYF.

The chain combines TRBV7-9 with TRBJ2-1, with 7 positions matching TRBD2. This CDR3 has 13 amino acids. Germline-derived CDR1 and CDR2 are SEHNR and FQNEAQ (reference sequence). J was trimmed by 10 bases and V by 4 bases; bases with no gene match: 7. This CDR3 is CASSSGLVGEQFF. CDR3 in DNA: TGTGCCAGCAGCTCCGGACTAGTGGGAGAGCAGTTCTTC. Complete variable domain (other parts from reference TRBV7-9 and TRBJ2-1): DTGVSQNPRHKITKRGQNVTFRCDPISEHNRLYWYRQTLGQGPEFLTYFQNEAQLEKSRLLSDRFSAERPKGSFSTLEIQRTEQGDSAMYLCASSSGLVGEQFFGPGTRLTVL.